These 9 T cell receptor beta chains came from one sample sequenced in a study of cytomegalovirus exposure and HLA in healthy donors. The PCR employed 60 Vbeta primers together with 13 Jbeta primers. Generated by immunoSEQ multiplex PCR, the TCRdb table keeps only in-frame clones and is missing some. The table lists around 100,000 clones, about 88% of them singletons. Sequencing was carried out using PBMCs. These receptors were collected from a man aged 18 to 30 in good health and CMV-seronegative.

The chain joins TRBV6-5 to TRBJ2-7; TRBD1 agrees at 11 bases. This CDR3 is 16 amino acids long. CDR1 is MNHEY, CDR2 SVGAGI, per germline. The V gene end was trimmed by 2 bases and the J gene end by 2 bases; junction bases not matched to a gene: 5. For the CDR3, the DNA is TGTGCCAGCAGTTACGAGGGGGGACAGGGGGCCTACGAGCAGTACTTC. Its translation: CASSYEGGQGAYEQYF.

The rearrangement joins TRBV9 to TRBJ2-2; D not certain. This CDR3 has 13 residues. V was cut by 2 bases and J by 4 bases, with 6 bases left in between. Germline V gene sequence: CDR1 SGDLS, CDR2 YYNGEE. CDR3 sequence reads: CASSVMSTGELFF. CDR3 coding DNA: TGTGCCAGCAGCGTTATGAGCACCGGGGAGCTGTTTTTT.

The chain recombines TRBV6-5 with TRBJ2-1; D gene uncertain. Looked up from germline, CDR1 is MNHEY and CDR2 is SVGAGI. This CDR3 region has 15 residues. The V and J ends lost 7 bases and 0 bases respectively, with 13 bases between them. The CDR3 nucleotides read TGTGCCAGCAAGAAAGGAGCATTCTCCTACAATGAGCAGTTCTTC. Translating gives CASKKGAFSYNEQFF.

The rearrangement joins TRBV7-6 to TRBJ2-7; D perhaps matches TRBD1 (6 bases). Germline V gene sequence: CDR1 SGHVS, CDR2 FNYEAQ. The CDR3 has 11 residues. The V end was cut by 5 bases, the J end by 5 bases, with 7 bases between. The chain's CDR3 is CASSPGDEQYF. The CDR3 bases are TGTGCCAGCAGCCCAGGGGACGAGCAGTACTTC. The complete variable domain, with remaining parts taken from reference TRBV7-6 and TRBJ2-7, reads GAGVSQSPRYKVTKRGQDVALRCDPISGHVSLYWYRQALGQGPEFLTYFNYEAQQDKSGLPNDRFSAERPEGSISTLTIQRTEQRDSAMYRCASSPGDEQYFGPGTRLTVT.

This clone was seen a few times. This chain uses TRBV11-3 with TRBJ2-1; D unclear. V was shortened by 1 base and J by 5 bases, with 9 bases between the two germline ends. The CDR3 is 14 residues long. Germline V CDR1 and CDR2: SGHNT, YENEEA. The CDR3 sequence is CASSLGRSNNEQFF. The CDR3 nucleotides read TGTGCCAGCAGCTTAGGCAGGTCGAACAATGAGCAGTTCTTC.

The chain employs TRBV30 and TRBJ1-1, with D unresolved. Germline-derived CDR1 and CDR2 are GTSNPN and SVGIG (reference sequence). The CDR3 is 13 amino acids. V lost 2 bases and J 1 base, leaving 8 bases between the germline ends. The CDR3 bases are TGTGCCTGGAGTTGGAGTCAGAACACTGAAGCTTTCTTT. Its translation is CAWSWSQNTEAFF. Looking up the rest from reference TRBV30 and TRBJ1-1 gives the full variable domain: SQTIHQWPATLVQPVGSPLSLECTVEGTSNPNLYWYRQAAGRGLQLLFYSVGIGQISSEVPQNLSASRPQDRQFILSSKKLLLSDSGFYLCAWSWSQNTEAFFGQGTRLTVV.

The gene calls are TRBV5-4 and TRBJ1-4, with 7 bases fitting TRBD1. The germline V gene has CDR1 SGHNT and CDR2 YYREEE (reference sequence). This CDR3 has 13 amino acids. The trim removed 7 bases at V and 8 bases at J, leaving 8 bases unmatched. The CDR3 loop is CASHRDSDEKLFF. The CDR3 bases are TGTGCCAGCCACCGGGACAGCGACGAAAAACTGTTTTTT.

The CDR3 sequence is CAWSAQVNYGYTF. CDR3 nucleotide sequence: TGTGCCTGGAGTGCTCAGGTTAACTATGGCTACACCTTC. This sequence joins TRBV30 and TRBJ1-2; D is unclear. From germline, CDR1 is GTSNPN and CDR2 SVGIG (reference sequence). The germline V and J ends were trimmed by 1 base and 1 base, with 7 bases remaining between them. This CDR3 has 13 amino acids.

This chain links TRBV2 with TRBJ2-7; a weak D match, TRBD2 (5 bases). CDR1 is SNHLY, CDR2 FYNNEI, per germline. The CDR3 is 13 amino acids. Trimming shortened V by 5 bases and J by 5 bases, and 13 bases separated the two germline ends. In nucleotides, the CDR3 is TGTGCCAGCAGTCCTCCGGGAAGCCACGAGCAGTACTTC. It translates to CASSPPGSHEQYF.